This T cell receptor beta chain is drawn from a study of cytomegalovirus exposure and HLA in healthy donors. Across the whole study: Later analysis reported that the 110 or so validation repertoires shared the platform of the 500 to 850 first-cohort repertoires.

Germline-derived CDR1 and CDR2 are SQVTM and ANQGSEA. Trimming cost V 5 bases and J 7 bases, with 18 bases left between them. The CDR3 consists of 14 residues. A note on this clone: The antigen is undetermined.

Generated by immunoSEQ multiplex PCR, the TCRdb table keeps only in-frame clones and is missing some. The sample yields approximately 100,000 clones, over 85% seen once. Broader study findings: Testing in vitro showed three CMV-associated chains specific for CMV antigens. TCR sequences were mostly rare, though some public TCRs occurred in many donors. Some TCR beta chains (about 170 of them) were listed as cytomegalovirus-associated.

Sequenced material: PBMCs. This TCR derives from a woman between 25 and 40 years old in good health and CMV-seropositive. This chain joins TRBV29-1 and TRBJ2-4, with a possible D match to TRBD2 (6 bases). The DNA for the CDR3 is TGCAGCGTTCGCCCCTGGGGGGAGAGTAACATTCAGTACTTC. Translation gives CSVRPWGESNIQYF. The whole variable domain, remainder taken from reference TRBV29-1 and TRBJ2-4, is SAVISQKPSRDICQRGTSLTIQCQVDSQVTMMFWYRQQPGQSLTLIATANQGSEATYESGFVIDKFPISRPNLTFSTLTVSNMSPEDSSIYLCSVRPWGESNIQYFGAGTRLSVL.